Listed below are T cell receptor beta chains from one sample, sequenced in a study of blood T cells in healthy people across ages. TCRdb called the 5' RACE reads again in MiXCR, with one record for every CDR3 protein. Here the sample spans fewer than 1.5 million distinct CDR3 sequences, approximately 42% being singletons. Sequenced sample: blood. The receptors were sampled from a woman aged 18 to 35 in good health. CDR3s include the opening cysteine and the closing phenylalanine or tryptophan. A D gene is named only where the DNA matches it firmly. Rows may omit the clone size; those that give it use once, few, many or a size class.

j_call	clone_size	v_call	d_call	cdr3_aa	cdr3_nt
TRBJ2-3	few	TRBV3-1	TRBD2	CASSQDGLAGAAQYF	TGTGCCAGCAGCCAAGATGGCCTAGCGGGGGCGGCGCAGTATTTT
TRBJ2-7	few	TRBV7-9	TRBD2	CASSLAARTSGYEQYF	TGTGCCAGCAGCTTAGCGGCGCGGACTAGCGGCTACGAGCAGTACTTC
TRBJ1-2	NA	TRBV18	NA	CASSPPGFESYGYTF	TGTGCCAGCTCACCACCAGGGTTTGAGTCCTATGGCTACACCTTC
TRBJ2-3	few	TRBV7-9	NA	CASTSGGTSTDTQYF	TGTGCCAGCACCTCTGGTGGCACTAGCACAGATACGCAGTATTTT
TRBJ2-7	many	TRBV10-1	NA	CADQSIAEQYF	TGCGCCGACCAGTCTATAGCCGAGCAGTACTTC
TRBJ2-3	few	TRBV7-2	NA	CASSLTHGLYTQYF	TGTGCCAGCAGCTTGACCCACGGGTTGTATACGCAGTATTTT
TRBJ1-2	NA	TRBV5-1	NA	CASSSNARGFAYGYTF	TGCGCCAGCAGCTCGAACGCCAGAGGGTTCGCCTATGGCTACACCTTC
TRBJ1-1	NA	TRBV20-1	TRBD1	CSASGDSLNTEAFF	TGCAGTGCTAGTGGGGACAGTCTGAACACTGAAGCTTTCTTT
TRBJ2-7	NA	TRBV6-2/TRBV6-3	TRBD2	CASSPPPLAGGHEQYF	TGTGCCAGCAGTCCTCCGCCACTAGCGGGAGGACACGAGCAGTACTTC
TRBJ2-2	once	TRBV12-3/TRBV12-4	NA	CASSPAGELFF	TGTGCCAGCAGTCCGGCCGGGGAGCTGTTTTTT
TRBJ2-1	once	TRBV2	TRBD2	CASSGAAGGHGPRVSSYNEQFF	TGTGCCAGCAGTGGGGCAGCGGGGGGGCATGGGCCCCGGGTTAGCTCCTACAATGAGCAGTTCTTC
TRBJ2-7	few	TRBV9	TRBD2	CASSVGNAGAPSEQYF	TGTGCCAGCAGCGTAGGGAATGCGGGAGCCCCTTCCGAGCAGTACTTC
TRBJ2-2	NA	TRBV21-1	NA	CASSLRGNGKCTGELFF	TGTGCCAGCAGCCTTAGGGGTAACGGCAAGTGCACCGGGGAGCTGTTTTTT
TRBJ1-1	NA	TRBV7-3	TRBD1	CASSSQAMGQGAPEAFF	TGTGCCAGCAGCTCCCAGGCAATGGGACAGGGAGCCCCTGAAGCTTTCTTT
TRBJ2-4	NA	TRBV6-6	NA	CASKGRGRDWNIQYF	TGTGCCAGCAAGGGCAGGGGTCGTGATTGGAACATTCAGTACTTC
TRBJ2-5	few	TRBV20-1	NA	CSASDTAQETQYF	TGCAGTGCTAGCGACACCGCCCAAGAGACCCAGTACTTC
TRBJ2-2	NA	TRBV10-3	NA	CAIPAPHGDGELFF	TGTGCCATACCCGCTCCCCACGGGGACGGGGAGCTGTTTTTT
TRBJ2-3	NA	TRBV7-9	NA	CASRANTGGTQYF	TGTGCCAGCAGGGCGAATACTGGGGGTACGCAGTATTTT
TRBJ1-1	NA	TRBV27	NA	CASSQEGSYTEAFF	TGTGCCAGCAGTCAGGAGGGCTCATACACTGAAGCTTTCTTT
TRBJ1-1	few	TRBV7-2	TRBD1	CASSSTTGINTEAFF	TGTGCCAGCAGCTCCACGACAGGGATAAACACTGAAGCTTTCTTT
TRBJ1-1	NA	TRBV2	TRBD1	CASSIQGQVLTEAFF	TGTGCCAGCAGCATCCAGGGACAGGTGCTCACTGAAGCTTTCTTT
TRBJ2-5	NA	TRBV5-5	NA	CASSRLGQGLGNEQYF	TGTGCCAGCAGCCGACTAGGGCAGGGTCTGGGGAATGAGCAGTACTTC
TRBJ2-3	NA	TRBV14	TRBD1	CASSLPGTGRTDTQYF	TGTGCCAGCAGCTTACCCGGGACAGGGAGGACAGATACGCAGTATTTT
TRBJ2-3	NA	TRBV10-3	TRBD2	CAISETSGPTDTQYF	TGTGCCATCAGTGAGACTAGCGGGCCCACAGATACGCAGTATTTT
TRBJ2-3	NA	TRBV6-6	NA	CAGSYATQDTQYF	TGTGCCGGCAGTTACGCAACCCAAGATACGCAGTATTTT
TRBJ2-7	NA	TRBV6-5	TRBD2	CASRGAGAVDEQYF	TGTGCCAGCAGGGGAGCGGGAGCAGTGGACGAGCAGTACTTC
TRBJ1-1	few	TRBV10-3	NA	CAISARGRDMNTEAFF	TGTGCCATCAGTGCCCGGGGCCGGGATATGAACACTGAAGCTTTCTTT
TRBJ2-3	NA	TRBV12-3/TRBV12-4	TRBD1	CASRGQDGVTDTQYF	TGTGCCAGCAGGGGACAGGACGGGGTTACAGATACGCAGTATTTT
TRBJ1-2	NA	TRBV7-9	NA	CASSLAQGWNYGYTF	TGTGCCAGCAGCCTGGCACAGGGATGGAACTATGGCTACACCTTC
TRBJ2-7	NA	TRBV28	NA	CASSSVAARSYEQYF	TGTGCCAGCAGTTCTGTAGCGGCCCGATCCTACGAGCAGTACTTC
TRBJ1-2	NA	TRBV20-1	NA	CSARAQESYGYTF	TGCAGTGCTAGAGCTCAGGAAAGCTATGGCTACACCTTC
TRBJ2-2	NA	TRBV2	TRBD2	CATLTGGTSGPGELFF	TGTGCCACCTTAACGGGAGGGACTAGCGGCCCCGGGGAGCTGTTTTTT
TRBJ1-2	NA	TRBV2	NA	CASSEALGRDGYTF	TGTGCCAGCAGTGAAGCGCTTGGACGCGATGGCTACACCTTC
TRBJ2-1	NA	TRBV10-3	NA	CAISDLGYEQFF	TGTGCCATCAGTGATCTCGGCTACGAGCAGTTCTTC
TRBJ2-1	few	TRBV3-1	TRBD2	CASRRSGGEGNEQFF	TGTGCCAGCAGGCGTAGCGGGGGGGAAGGCAATGAGCAGTTCTTC
TRBJ2-7	NA	TRBV27	TRBD2	CASSPLSSGHTYEQYF	TGTGCCAGCAGTCCCCTTAGTAGCGGGCATACCTACGAGCAGTACTTC
TRBJ1-6	once	TRBV6-5	TRBD1	CASSYGGTVNSPLHF	TGTGCCAGCAGTTACGGGGGGACAGTAAATTCACCCCTCCACTTT
TRBJ1-1	few	TRBV28	NA	CASTLWGTEAFF	TGTGCCAGCACCCTCTGGGGCACTGAAGCTTTCTTT
TRBJ1-4	NA	TRBV6-6	NA	CASSYGTEKLFF	TGTGCCAGCAGTTACGGGACTGAAAAACTGTTTTTT
TRBJ2-4	NA	TRBV4-2	NA	CASSQDAPTGAKNIQYF	TGTGCCAGCAGCCAAGACGCCCCCACAGGCGCCAAAAACATTCAGTACTTC
TRBJ1-2	NA	TRBV3-1	NA	CASSQKPVHGYTF	TGTGCCAGCAGCCAGAAGCCGGTCCATGGCTACACCTTC
TRBJ2-1	few	TRBV4-2	TRBD2	CASSRGEGNLDEQFF	TGTGCCAGCAGCCGGGGGGAGGGGAATTTGGATGAGCAGTTCTTC
TRBJ2-1	NA	TRBV7-9	NA	CASSWGLIPFNEQFF	TGTGCCAGCAGCTGGGGACTTATACCCTTTAATGAGCAGTTCTTC
TRBJ2-1	many	TRBV10-2	NA	CASSAGSYNEQFF	TGTGCCAGCAGCGCAGGGAGCTACAATGAGCAGTTCTTC
TRBJ2-1	NA	TRBV5-1	TRBD1	CASSTRQGAGNEQFF	TGCGCCAGCAGCACCCGACAGGGGGCGGGCAATGAGCAGTTCTTC
TRBJ2-1	NA	TRBV28	TRBD2	CASTQSGGAPSEQFF	TGTGCCAGCACGCAGAGCGGGGGGGCCCCGTCCGAGCAGTTCTTC
TRBJ2-5	once	TRBV20-1	TRBD2	CSASKGRLAGEDEQYF	TGCAGTGCTAGCAAGGGCAGACTAGCGGGGGAGGATGAGCAGTACTTC
TRBJ1-2	NA	TRBV20-1	NA	CSARMGTGAYGGYTF	TGCAGTGCTAGAATGGGGACTGGCGCGTATGGAGGCTACACCTTC
TRBJ1-2	NA	TRBV12-5	NA	CASAPTSDYGYTF	TGTGCTAGTGCCCCAACATCCGACTATGGCTACACCTTC
TRBJ2-1	few	TRBV20-1	NA	CSRLRRGGYNEQFF	TGCAGCCGTCTGCGGCGGGGAGGCTACAATGAGCAGTTCTTC
TRBJ1-5	few	TRBV10-3	TRBD1	CAISQGDSNQPQHF	TGTGCCATCAGCCAGGGGGATAGCAATCAGCCCCAGCATTTT
TRBJ2-3	few	TRBV7-9	NA	CASSRTPKRPVTDTQYF	TGTGCCAGCAGCCGGACTCCCAAGCGCCCCGTCACAGATACGCAGTATTTT
TRBJ2-7	many	TRBV7-2	NA	CASSFGLAGEQYF	TGTGCCAGCAGCTTCGGACTCGCCGGGGAGCAGTACTTC
TRBJ1-5	NA	TRBV28	TRBD1	CASSPLGTASNQPQHF	TGTGCCAGCAGCCCCCTCGGGACAGCTAGCAATCAGCCCCAGCATTTT
TRBJ1-2	few	TRBV6-6	TRBD1	CASSYGDSRADYGYTF	TGTGCCAGCAGTTACGGGGACAGCCGGGCTGACTATGGCTACACCTTC